A single sample gave rise to the 25 T cell receptor beta chains below, sequenced in a study of T-cell reconstitution after alpha-beta-depleted transplantation in children. Study results and caveats: Several hundred expanded graft clones reportedly supplied alpha-beta T cells about two months after transplant.

These receptors have no identified antigens. Unique molecular identifiers tagged the TCRbeta library. TCRdb recomputed calls from the PCR reads with MiXCR, one row per CDR3 protein. The data contain tens of thousands of distinct CDR3 sequences, nearly 6.5% of them singletons. The sequenced sample was peripheral blood, obtained 60 days after TCRalphabeta/CD19-depleted stem cell transplant. The receptors derive from a child younger than two who had a stem cell transplant for acute myeloid leukemia, so the T cells may come from the graft donor.

This clonotype was picked up many times. This chain connects TRBV12-5 to TRBJ2-2, with 8 bases matching TRBD1. The CDR3 is 16 residues long. Germline V gene data show CDR1 as LGHNT and CDR2 as FRNRAP. V shed 5 bases and J 5 bases; nucleotides not matched to a gene: 10. The CDR3 nucleotides read TGTGCTAGTGGTCCGGACAGGGAGGTCAGGACCGGGGAGCTGTTTTTT. Protein sequence: CASGPDREVRTGELFF.

Of note for this clonotype: One base away lies a much larger clone, so this may be a sequencing read error. The rearrangement uses TRBV12-3 or TRBV12-4 and TRBJ2-5; D gene ambiguous. This CDR3 is built from 11 residues. The CDR3 sequence: CASSLRSHVKF. CDR3 bases: TGTGCCAGCAGTTTAAGGTCGCACGTAAAGTTC.

A few counts support this clonotype. CDR3 region: CASADGSLYNEQFF. The CDR3 DNA is TGTGCCAGCGCCGACGGGAGTCTATACAATGAGCAGTTCTTC. The V and J genes are TRBV12-3 or TRBV12-4 and TRBJ2-1, with D possibly TRBD2 on 6 matching bases. Trimming removed 8 bases from V and 4 bases from J, with 15 bases in between. The length of the CDR3 is 14 residues.

This clonotype was counted ten times or more. V usage is TRBV7-9 and J usage is TRBJ2-5; 7 bases are a match to TRBD1. J lost 4 bases, V lost 5 bases, and 10 bases had no gene match. The CDR3 length is 15 residues. Germline CDR1 and CDR2: SEHNR and FQNEAQ (reference sequence). The CDR3 here is CASSVQGTGRETQYF. CDR3 bases: TGTGCCAGCAGCGTACAGGGGACGGGGAGAGAGACCCAGTACTTC.

This clonotype has ten or more counts. The chain has TRBV6-2 or TRBV6-3 and TRBJ2-7; TRBD1 agrees at 11 bases. Losses at the gene ends were 6 bases for V and 2 bases for J; bases not matched to a gene: 9. The CDR3 consists of 16 residues. CDR1 and CDR2 from the germline V gene are MNHEY and SVGEGT. CDR3 protein: CASSHPGTGGPYEQYF. The CDR3 DNA reads TGTGCCAGCAGCCACCCCGGGACAGGGGGGCCCTACGAGCAGTACTTC.

This clonotype has ten or more counts. The V gene is TRBV27, the J gene TRBJ2-5; D is ambiguous. V gave up 1 base and J gave up 7 bases, with 10 bases separating them. CDR1 is MNHEY and CDR2 is SMNVEV in the germline V gene (reference sequence). This CDR3 comprises 13 residues. The CDR3 loop reads CASSLWAVGTQYF. CDR3 in DNA: TGTGCCAGCAGTTTATGGGCGGTGGGGACCCAGTACTTC.

This clonotype was observed many times. The chain recombines TRBV14 with TRBJ2-7; tentative D call: TRBD1 (9 bases). This CDR3 contains 19 residues. Germline assignment: CDR1 SGHDN and CDR2 FVKESK. The ends were cut back, 5 bases at V and 0 bases at J, with 26 bases in the middle. CDR3 region: CASSGWTGEGSGSSYEQYF. The CDR3 DNA reads TGTGCCAGCAGCGGCTGGACAGGGGAAGGGAGCGGGAGCTCCTACGAGCAGTACTTC.

In this sample, this clonotype turned up many times. The chain uses TRBV4-3 and TRBJ2-2; possibly TRBD1 or TRBD2 for D (5 bases each). This CDR3 has 14 residues. CDR1 LGHNA and CDR2 YSLEER come from the germline V gene. Deletions cut 0 bases from V and 5 bases from J, with 7 bases between. CDR3 sequence: CASSQDWGTGELFF. The DNA of the CDR3 is TGCGCCAGCAGCCAAGATTGGGGGACCGGGGAGCTGTTTTTT.

This clonotype was detected many times. The chain combines TRBV6-2 or TRBV6-3 with TRBJ1-2; 7 nucleotides line up with TRBD1. The V and J ends lost 6 bases and 7 bases, in that order; junction bases with no gene match: 8. The CDR3 loop spans 13 amino acids. The germline gives CDR1 MNHEY, CDR2 SVGEGT. Here the CDR3 DNA reads TGTGCCAGCAGCCGTGACAGGGCATCTGGCTACACCTTC. Its translation is CASSRDRASGYTF.

This clonotype came up many times. The rearrangement uses TRBV4-2 and TRBJ2-5, with D maybe TRBD2 (5 bases). There are 15 residues in the CDR3. Germline V gene sequence: CDR1 LGHNA, CDR2 YNFKEQ. Trimming removed 1 base from V and 1 base from J, with 10 bases in between. This CDR3 is CASSQGRRTQETQYF. In nucleotides, the CDR3 is TGTGCCAGCAGCCAAGGGAGGCGGACCCAAGAGACCCAGTACTTC.

At least ten counts were recorded for this clonotype. The rearrangement links TRBV5-5 to TRBJ2-1; no firm D call. Trimming left V 5 bases short and J 8 bases short, with 11 bases between. Germline-derived CDR1 and CDR2 are SGHKS and YYEKEE (reference sequence). The CDR3 covers 12 residues. The CDR3 nucleotides are TGTGCCAGCAGTTGGGTCTCGGATGAGCAGTTCTTC. It is translated as CASSWVSDEQFF.

There are a few counts of this clonotype. The V and J genes are TRBV7-9 and TRBJ2-4; D may be TRBD2 (5 bases). The V end lost 10 bases, the J end lost 5 bases, and 21 bases lay between the germline ends. The CDR3 runs 15 residues. Per germline, CDR1 SEHNR and CDR2 FQNEAQ (reference sequence). Here the CDR3 reads CAIRPPGSLENIQYF. The CDR3 DNA reads TGTGCCATCAGACCTCCGGGGAGTCTTGAAAACATTCAGTACTTC.

This clonotype was found many times. The V call is TRBV6-2 or TRBV6-3, the J call TRBJ2-7; no clear D gene. CDR1 is MNHEY, CDR2 SVGEGT, per germline. The CDR3 has 13 amino acids. Between the trimmed V and J ends, which lost 4 bases and 4 bases, there was a span of 11 bases. CDR3 in amino acids: CASSLSGEYEQYF. Here the CDR3 DNA reads TGTGCCAGCAGTTTATCCGGAGAGTACGAGCAGTACTTC.

Ten or more counts support this clonotype. The J gene is TRBJ1-2, the V gene TRBV7-6; the D is unclear. The CDR3 runs 14 residues. Trimming took 1 base from V and 4 from J, leaving 10 bases between them. In germline, CDR1 is SGHVS, CDR2 FNYEAQ. The CDR3 DNA sequence: TGTGCCAGCAGCTTAGGCGCAGGCCCCTATGGCTACACCTTC. Translation: CASSLGAGPYGYTF.

This rearrangement joins TRBV5-1 to TRBJ2-7; tentatively, D is TRBD2 (6 bases). The CDR3 contains 16 residues. The V end lost 4 bases, the J end lost 4 bases, and 21 bases lay between the germline ends. The germline V gene encodes CDR1 SGHRS and CDR2 YFSETQ. In DNA form, the CDR3 reads TGCGCCAGCAGCCTGGAGGGGCAGGGAAATCGGTACGAGCAGTACTTC. Protein: CASSLEGQGNRYEQYF.

This clonotype has a count of ten or more. V usage is TRBV12-5 and J usage is TRBJ1-5, with D perhaps TRBD1 (6 bases). The CDR3 is 16 amino acids. The germline gives CDR1 LGHNT, CDR2 FRNRAP. The V end lost 3 bases, the J end lost 3 bases, and 15 bases lay between the germline ends. The CDR3 DNA follows: TGTGCTAGTGGTTTTCAGGGGTCGGTTTACAATCAGCCCCAGCATTTT. It yields the protein CASGFQGSVYNQPQHF.

This clonotype occurred many times. V and J are TRBV28 and TRBJ2-5; tentatively, D is TRBD1 or TRBD2 (6 bases each). Germline-derived CDR1 and CDR2 are MDHEN and SYDVKM. V was pared by 8 bases and J by 10 bases, with 8 bases between. This CDR3 has 9 residues. The CDR3 DNA reads TGTGCCAGCGGAGGGGGCCAGTACTTC. It translates to CASGGGQYF.

The chain uses TRBV6-1 and TRBJ2-1, with 14 bases that match TRBD2. V shed 7 bases, J shed 7 bases, and the junction held 6 bases outside the gene matches. The length of the CDR3 is 15 residues. From germline, CDR1 is MNHNS and CDR2 SASEGT. The CDR3 DNA follows: TGTGCCAGCACCAAAAGACTAGCGGGGGGGAATGAGCAGTTCTTC. Its protein is CASTKRLAGGNEQFF.

This clonotype has at least ten counts. The chain combines TRBV4-3 with TRBJ2-7; TRBD1 aligns across 9 bases. V dropped 1 base and J dropped 3; count of bases not matched to a gene: 13. Germline CDR1 reads LGHNA; CDR2 reads YSLEER. The CDR3 spans 18 residues. DNA of the CDR3: TGCGCCAGCAGCCAAGTACGAATGGCACAGGGGGCGATCTACGAGCAGTACTTC. Amino acid sequence: CASSQVRMAQGAIYEQYF.

Many counts were recorded for this clonotype. The chain couples TRBV12-3 or TRBV12-4 to TRBJ1-1; unclear D gene. This CDR3 is built from 10 residues. V lost 6 bases, J lost 8 bases, and 7 bases lay in between. CDR3 nucleotides: TGTGCCAGCAGCGCCCGAGAAGCTTTCTTT. Translated, it gives CASSAREAFF.

This clonotype was seen ten or more times. V and J are TRBV12-3 or TRBV12-4 and TRBJ2-3, with 9 bases fitting TRBD1. Losses at the gene ends were 7 bases for V and 6 bases for J; bases not matched to a gene: 8. This CDR3 contains 14 residues. The CDR3 loop reads CASTQGQGRDTQYF. CDR3 nucleotides: TGTGCCAGCACCCAGGGACAGGGACGGGATACGCAGTATTTT.

This clonotype was counted many times. The chain joins TRBV7-9 to TRBJ2-3, with TRBD2 matching over 11 bases. V trimming: 5 bases; J trimming: 2 bases; junction bases outside the gene matches: 9. Germline V CDR1 and CDR2: SEHNR, FQNEAQ (reference sequence). The CDR3 loop spans 17 amino acids. CDR3 in DNA: TGTGCCAGCAGCCGATTCACTAGCGGGAGAGCCACAGATACGCAGTATTTT. Amino acid sequence: CASSRFTSGRATDTQYF.

This clonotype was detected ten times or more. J is TRBJ2-3 and V is TRBV4-3, with D unresolved. This CDR3 region has 16 residues. Deletions cut 0 bases from V and 0 bases from J, with 10 bases between. The germline CDR1 and CDR2 sequences are LGHNA and YSLEER. The CDR3 sequence: CASSQERSTSTDTQYF. CDR3 sequence (DNA): TGCGCCAGCAGCCAAGAGAGGAGCACTAGCACAGATACGCAGTATTTT.

This clonotype was seen ten or more times. The rearrangement links TRBV2 to TRBJ2-5, with D unclear. The germline V and J ends were trimmed by 6 bases and 4 bases, with 12 bases remaining between them. The length of the CDR3 is 13 residues. The germline V gene has CDR1 SNHLY and CDR2 FYNNEI. The CDR3 region is CASSASVVETQYF. The CDR3 DNA reads TGTGCCAGCAGCGCATCGGTAGTAGAGACCCAGTACTTC.

This chain joins TRBV30 and TRBJ2-2; perhaps TRBD2 as D (6 bases). The ends were cut back, 0 bases at V and 3 bases at J, with 8 bases in the middle. This CDR3 has 14 amino acids. Germline CDR1 is GTSNPN and CDR2 is SVGIG (reference sequence). The CDR3 DNA reads as TGTGCCTGGAGTGTACTAGCCCACACCGGGGAGCTGTTTTTT. It is translated as CAWSVLAHTGELFF.